The 6 T cell receptor beta chains reported below all come from one sample, sequenced in a study of blood T cells in healthy people across ages (dated by TCRdb to about 2015). Libraries were constructed by 5' RACE. For sequencing, an Illumina HiSeq 2500 was employed. A second roughly 6 to 11 cycle PCR used a sample-barcoded 5' primer and a J-beta primer mix. TCRdb took the public reads, trimmed them with fastp at Q25, ran MiXCR for clone calling and kept in-frame beta chains. Under each unique CDR3 protein, matching rows form one entry showing the most common genes and DNA. The sample data list around 1,700,000 distinct CDR3 sequences, and about 30% of these were observed just once. Approximately 7.7% of the sample is taken by the ten largest. Sequencing input: blood. The source is a woman aged 30 to 39 in good health.

On this clonotype: Since a much larger clone is just one base distant, this may be a read error. The chain uses TRBV29-1 and TRBJ2-4; TRBD2 aligns across 8 bases. With V trimmed by 5 bases and J by 15 bases, 9 bases remained unmatched. This CDR3 contains 11 residues. Germline values: CDR1 SQVTM, CDR2 ANQGSEA. The CDR3 region is CSVLQREMAYF. Written as DNA, the CDR3 is TGCAGCGTTCTGCAGCGGGAGATGGCGTACTTC.

This clonotype was seen a few times. V usage is TRBV14 and J usage is TRBJ2-1; 7 bases fit TRBD2. Looked up from germline, CDR1 is SGHDN and CDR2 is FVKESK. This CDR3 comprises 17 residues. The V gene end was trimmed by 0 bases and the J gene end by 1 base; junction bases not matched to a gene: 6. The CDR3 nucleotides are TGTGCCAGCAGCCAAGATTTTCGGCGGGGGTCCTACAATGAGCAGTTCTTC. As protein: CASSQDFRRGSYNEQFF. Using reference TRBV14 and TRBJ2-1 for the parts outside the CDR3, the full variable domain is EAGVTQFPSHSVIEKGQTVTLRCDPISGHDNLYWYRRVMGKEIKFLLHFVKESKQDESGMPNNRFLAERTGGTYSTLKVQPAELEDSGVYFCASSQDFRRGSYNEQFFGPGTRLTVL.

This clonotype has just a few counts. The rearrangement joins TRBV5-1 to TRBJ1-5; D remains ambiguous. Trimming cost V 7 bases and J 2 bases, with 7 bases left between them. CDR3 length equals 12 residues. The V gene's germline CDR1 is SGHRS and CDR2 YFSETQ. The DNA of the CDR3 is TGCGCCAGCGGGGTTCGCAATCAGCCCCAGCATTTT. It specifies CASGVRNQPQHF. Full variable domain (remainder filled in from reference TRBV5-1 and TRBJ1-5): KAGVTQTPRYLIKTRGQQVTLSCSPISGHRSVSWYQQTPGQGLQFLFEYFSETQRNKGNFPGRFSGRQFSNSRSEMNVSTLELGDSALYLCASGVRNQPQHFGDGTRLSIL.

This clonotype was seen only a few times. This chain connects TRBV7-2 to TRBJ1-1, with D hard to call. The germline CDR1 and CDR2 sequences are SGHTA and FQGNSA. The V and J ends lost 2 bases and 1 base respectively, with 8 bases between them. The CDR3 covers 14 residues. CDR3 DNA: TGTGCCAGCAGCTTAATGGTGCAGAACACTGAAGCTTTCTTT. This encodes CASSLMVQNTEAFF.

V is TRBV28 and J is TRBJ2-1; D is undetermined. The CDR3 spans 15 residues. V lost 3 bases, J lost 10 bases, and 19 bases lay in between. The germline V gene has CDR1 MDHEN and CDR2 SYDVKM. The CDR3 loop is CASSLAQSPPYEQFF. The CDR3 DNA reads as TGTGCCAGCAGTTTGGCACAGAGCCCCCCCTACGAGCAGTTCTTC.

This clonotype appeared a few times. The V call is TRBV27, the J call TRBJ2-1; possible D gene TRBD2, 6 bases. This CDR3 is 16 amino acids long. Trimming pared 6 bases from V and 7 bases from J, leaving 22 bases between. The germline CDR1 and CDR2 sequences are MNHEY and SMNVEV (reference sequence). CDR3 residues: CASSQPGRMTRNEQFF. Here the CDR3 DNA reads TGTGCCAGCAGCCAACCCGGGAGAATGACGCGGAATGAGCAGTTCTTC.